This entry concerns a single TCR beta chain. This clonotype has just a few counts. Its antigen is unknown. No much larger clone exists at a distance of one base, and base qualities are not known. These data belong to a study of blood T cells in healthy people across ages (dated by TCRdb to the mid-2010s). Broadly, across the study: In model experiments, template switching captured about one uniquely barcoded TCR beta cDNA molecule for every two T cells. Age-related changes in TCR beta repertoire diversity were measured in the study by deep sequencing normalized with unique cDNA molecular identifiers. The donors were divided into four age groups: young (average around 16 years), middle-aged (approximately 39), aged (about 62) and long-lived (roughly 88). Donors of different ages were randomly distributed across sequencing lanes to avoid experimental bias. Using the same blood draw, the study looked at two additional independent replicas of 1 million unique cDNA reads for two donors, one aged 18 to 30 and the other aged 80 or older.

Receptor amplification or capture employed 5' RACE. The reads were generated on an Illumina HiSeq 2500. A second PCR of roughly 6 to 12 cycles was performed with a sample-barcoded 5' primer and a J-beta primer mix. A unique molecular identifier was introduced onto each TCR beta cDNA molecule by a template-switch 5' adaptor carrying 12 random nucleotides. Each sample yielded at least 2.5 million CDR3-containing paired-end reads. First-strand cDNA synthesis was performed from all RNA using the Mint cDNA synthesis kit, with priming by a TRBC-specific oligonucleotide. Following uracil-DNA glycosylase treatment, all cDNA underwent a first 18-cycle PCR with the universal primers M1SS and BC2_uni_R. In the paper's pipeline: For normalization, 1 million high-quality reads were randomly selected from each sample, with every read carrying a distinct molecular identifier. Reads with shared molecular identifiers were discarded instead of being binned into consensus sequences. MiTCR, run with a Q25 quality threshold and the strictest error-elimination algorithm, handled CDR3 identification, clonotype clustering and error correction. A nonparametric unseen species model with Euler transformation was used to estimate a lower bound on total TCR beta diversity. In-frame beta chains were kept once TCRdb had trimmed the public reads at Q25 with fastp and called clones with MiXCR. Here each entry gathers all rows of one CDR3 protein and keeps the most common genes and DNA. What appears here as the V and J calls and clone size reflects TCRdb's work, not the paper's. Recorded for this sample are about 970,000 distinct CDR3 sequences; 45% to 60% of them occurred a single time. 20% to 25% of the sample belongs to the ten largest clones.

The roughly 39 donors, aged roughly 6 to 95 years, were systemically healthy Caucasian individuals from Russia. Approximately 10 milliliters of peripheral blood were collected from each donor into EDTA-treated Vacutainer tubes. PBMCs were isolated by Ficoll-Paque density-gradient centrifugation, with at least 6 million obtained per sample. Trizol reagent was used to extract total RNA from PBMCs, with at least 5.5 micrograms per sample. For every donor, an aliquot of PBMCs went through flow cytometry to measure the percentages of naive CD45RAhigh/CD27high T cells. The CDR3 goes from the cysteine to the phenylalanine over 17 residues. The entry retains the CDR3 DNA only, 51 bases that are in frame from base 1. Beyond this particular receptor, the publication reports: Because the CMV infection status of the donors was unknown, age-related changes in expanded clonotypes may potentially have been confounded. The percentage of naive T cells measured by flow cytometry correlated strongly with observed TCR beta diversity. Observed TCR beta diversity per million T cells fell roughly linearly with age, and a significant reduction was already apparent by age about 38. Compared with the aged group, the long-lived group had more naive CD4+ T cells, fewer expanded clones and increased TCR diversity, a pattern suggesting age selection. Since profiling was done on bulk unsorted PBMCs, naive and antigen-experienced compartments could not be conclusively compared. Total diversity estimates from one million sequenced T cells were considered lower bounds and underestimates.

The V and J genes are TRBV21-1 and TRBJ2-7; TRBD2, the D gene given by the table, was not confirmed from the DNA. TRBV21-1 is marked as a pseudogene. The receptor was isolated from a woman aged 60-75 years in good health. The sample was blood. The CDR3 sequence is CASSKEALAGVAYEQYF. In nucleotides, the sequence is TGTGCCAGCAGCAAAGAAGCACTAGCGGGAGTCGCCTACGAGCAGTACTTC.